These 3 T cell receptor beta chains came from one sample sequenced in a study of regulatory T cells in long-lasting Graves disease. iRepertoire HTBI primers and Arm-PCR of CDR3 regions built TCR beta libraries. TCRdb ran MiXCR on the multiplex PCR reads and lists one entry per CDR3 protein. Here the sample spans a few hundred thousand distinct CDR3 sequences, about a sixth being singletons. As to time point: newly diagnosed GD, antithyroid drugs for less than 3 months. PBMC RNA was the source of the TCR library. These sequences were also reported in another study, on T cells in Graves' hyperthyroidism and ophthalmopathy.

The sequenced sample was peripheral blood mononuclear cells (PBMCs), obtained at new diagnosis, from a patient treated with antithyroid drugs. The receptors originated from a woman younger than 35 with Graves disease.

This clonotype was counted ten times or more. The V call is TRBV30, the J call TRBJ2-6; no clear D. CDR1 is GTSNPN and CDR2 is SVGIG in the germline V gene (reference sequence). The CDR3 has 14 residues. Between the trimmed V and J ends, which lost 0 bases and 0 bases, there was a span of 3 bases. CDR3 coding DNA: TGTGCCTGGAGTGTAAGCTCTGGGGCCAACGTCCTGACTTTC. This gives the protein CAWSVSSGANVLTF.

The table lists this clonotype with a few counts. The chain couples TRBV14 to TRBJ1-1; perhaps TRBD1 as D (5 bases). The germline CDR1 and CDR2 sequences are SGHDN and FVKESK. CDR3 length: 14 residues. Trimming pared 3 bases from V and 5 bases from J, leaving 13 bases between. The CDR3 spells CASSHGGAGTEAFF. The CDR3 DNA follows: TGTGCCAGCAGCCATGGGGGTGCGGGGACTGAAGCTTTCTTT.

This clonotype has at least ten counts. V is TRBV2 and J is TRBJ2-5; D remains unclear. The germline CDR1 and CDR2 sequences are SNHLY and FYNNEI. The V end lost 4 bases, the J end lost 5 bases, and 11 bases lay between the germline ends. The CDR3 spans 13 residues. CDR3 residues: CASSVSSFETQYF. In DNA, the CDR3 is TGTGCCAGCAGTGTTTCAAGCTTCGAGACCCAGTACTTC.